The clone carrying this TCR beta chain was seen at least ten times. These data originate in a study of human T cells and chemical hapten exposure. A single record per CDR3 protein comes from TCRdb applying MiXCR to the RACE reads. The sample records about 81,000 distinct CDR3 sequences, 7.5% to 9.5% being singletons. Specified time point: patch test 1, 2 weeks after DPC sensitization. The treatment was: therapeutic diphenylcyclopropenone sensitization with weekly scalp DPC. J gave up 2 bases and V 3 bases, and 7 bases lay outside the gene matches. The CDR3 has 14 amino acids. From germline, CDR1 is SQVTM and CDR2 ANQGSEA.

The origin of this receptor is a woman aged 25 to 39 with alopecia areata. Some clones in this sample may be carry-over from other donors' samples. The sequencing here drew on whole blood, taken in connection with sensitization to the hapten diphenylcyclopropenone (DPC). The chain employs TRBV29-1 and TRBJ2-7, with TRBD2 matching over 7 bases. The CDR3 protein is CSVESSGETYEQYF. The CDR3 DNA reads TGCAGCGTTGAGTCTAGCGGAGAAACCTACGAGCAGTACTTC.